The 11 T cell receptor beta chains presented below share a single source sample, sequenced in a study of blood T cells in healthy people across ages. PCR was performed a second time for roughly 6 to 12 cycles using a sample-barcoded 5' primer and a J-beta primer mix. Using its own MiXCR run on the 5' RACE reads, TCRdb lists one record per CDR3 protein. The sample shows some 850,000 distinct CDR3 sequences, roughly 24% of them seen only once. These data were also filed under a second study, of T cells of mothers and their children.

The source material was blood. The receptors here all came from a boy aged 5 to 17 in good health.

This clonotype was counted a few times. Here the CDR3 DNA reads TGTGCCAGCAGTGCCGGTTGGGCCAGGTCCATGAACTATGGCTACACCTTC. This gives the protein CASSAGWARSMNYGYTF. This sequence joins TRBV25-1 and TRBJ1-2; D unclear. CDR1 is MGHDK and CDR2 is SYGVNS in the germline V gene. Trimming pared 4 bases from V and 2 bases from J, leaving 20 bases between. CDR3 length: 17 residues.

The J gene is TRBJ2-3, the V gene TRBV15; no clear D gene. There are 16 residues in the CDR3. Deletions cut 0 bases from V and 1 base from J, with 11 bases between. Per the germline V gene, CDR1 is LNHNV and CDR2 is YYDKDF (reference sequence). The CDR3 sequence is CATSRDQPVGTDTQYF. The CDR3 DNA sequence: TGTGCCACCAGCAGAGATCAACCGGTGGGCACAGATACGCAGTATTTT.

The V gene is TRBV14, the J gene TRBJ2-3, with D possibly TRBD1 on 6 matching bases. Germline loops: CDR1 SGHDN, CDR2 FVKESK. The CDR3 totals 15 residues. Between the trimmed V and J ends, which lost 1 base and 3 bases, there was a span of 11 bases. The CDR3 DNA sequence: TGTGCCAGCAGCCAAGCCGTCAGGGGTACAGATACGCAGTATTTT. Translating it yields CASSQAVRGTDTQYF.

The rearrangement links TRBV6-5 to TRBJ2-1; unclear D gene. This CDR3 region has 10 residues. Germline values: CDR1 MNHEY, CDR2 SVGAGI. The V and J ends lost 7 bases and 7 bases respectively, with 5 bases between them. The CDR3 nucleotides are TGTGCCAGCACCGGGAATGAGCAGTTCTTC. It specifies CASTGNEQFF.

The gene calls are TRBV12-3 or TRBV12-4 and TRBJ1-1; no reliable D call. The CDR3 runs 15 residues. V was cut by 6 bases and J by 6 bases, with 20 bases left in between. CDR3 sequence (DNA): TGTGCCAGCAGCTTCCGGGCCCCGGCTGGGGCTGAAGCTTTCTTT. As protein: CASSFRAPAGAEAFF.

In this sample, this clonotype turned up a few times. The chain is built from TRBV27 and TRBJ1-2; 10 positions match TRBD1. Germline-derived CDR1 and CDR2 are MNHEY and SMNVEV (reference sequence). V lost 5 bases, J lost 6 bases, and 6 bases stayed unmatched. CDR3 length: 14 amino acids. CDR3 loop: CASSVTGTGDGYTF. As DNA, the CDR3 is TGTGCCAGCAGTGTCACCGGGACAGGGGATGGCTACACCTTC.

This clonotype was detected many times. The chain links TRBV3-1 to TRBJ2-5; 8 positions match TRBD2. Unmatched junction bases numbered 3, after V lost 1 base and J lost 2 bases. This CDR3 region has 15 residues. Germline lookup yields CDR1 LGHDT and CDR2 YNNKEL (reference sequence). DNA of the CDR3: TGTGCCAGCAGCCAAGCGACGGGGGGGCAAGAGACCCAGTACTTC. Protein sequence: CASSQATGGQETQYF.

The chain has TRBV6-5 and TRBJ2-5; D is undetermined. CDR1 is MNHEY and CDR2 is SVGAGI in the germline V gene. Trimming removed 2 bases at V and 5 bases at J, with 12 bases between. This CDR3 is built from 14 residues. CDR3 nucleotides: TGTGCCAGCAGTTACGGGTCTTCGGAGGAGACCCAGTACTTC. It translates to CASSYGSSEETQYF.

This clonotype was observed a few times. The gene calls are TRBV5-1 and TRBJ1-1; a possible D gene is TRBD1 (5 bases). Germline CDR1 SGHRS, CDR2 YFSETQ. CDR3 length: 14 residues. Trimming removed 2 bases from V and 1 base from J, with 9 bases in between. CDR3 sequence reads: CASSFRDQNTEAFF. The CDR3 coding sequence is TGCGCCAGCAGCTTTAGGGACCAGAACACTGAAGCTTTCTTT.

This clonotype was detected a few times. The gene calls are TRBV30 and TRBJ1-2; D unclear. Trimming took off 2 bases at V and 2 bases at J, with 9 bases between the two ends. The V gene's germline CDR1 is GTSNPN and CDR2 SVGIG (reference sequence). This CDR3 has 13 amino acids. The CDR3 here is CAWSSGENYGYTF. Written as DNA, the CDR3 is TGTGCCTGGAGTTCCGGGGAAAACTATGGCTACACCTTC.

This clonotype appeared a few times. CDR3 in amino acids: CASSQSPTGRNTEAFF. DNA of the CDR3: TGTGCCAGCAGCCAATCCCCGACAGGGAGGAACACTGAAGCTTTCTTT. V usage is TRBV4-2 and J usage is TRBJ1-1; 7 bases align to TRBD1. V dropped 2 bases and J dropped 1; count of bases not matched to a gene: 7. CDR1 is LGHNA and CDR2 is YNFKEQ in the germline V gene. The CDR3 is 16 amino acids.